The 17 T cell receptor beta chains presented below share a single source sample, sequenced in a study of Graves' ophthalmopathy and Graves' hyperthyroidism. The authors amplified TCR beta CDR3 regions from RNA transcripts. Amplification began with first-round RT-PCR using HTBI primers, then second-round multiplex PCR was performed. TCRdb independently ran MiXCR on the multiplex PCR reads; one entry per CDR3 protein. The profile shows approximately 1.2 million distinct CDR3 sequences, approximately 35% of them singletons. Sequencing used peripheral blood or thyroid tissue (not recorded which). The receptors were gathered from an adult man with Graves' hyperthyroidism.

This chain uses TRBV6-5 with TRBJ2-5; D unclear. In germline, CDR1 is MNHEY, CDR2 SVGAGI. Trimming removed 11 bases from V and 5 bases from J, with 18 bases in between. The CDR3 runs 13 residues. CDR3 loop: CASSSQARETQYF. The CDR3 bases are TGTGCCTCATCGTCTCAGGCTCGGGAGACCCAGTACTTC.

This clonotype was found many times. J is TRBJ1-2 and V is TRBV9; D unclear. The CDR3 sequence is 12 residues long. CDR1 is SGDLS, CDR2 YYNGEE, per germline. The germline V and J ends were trimmed by 6 bases and 1 base, with 7 bases remaining between them. The CDR3 sequence is CASTGINYGYTF. As DNA, the CDR3 is TGTGCCAGCACTGGAATTAACTATGGCTACACCTTC.

This clonotype was observed a few times. The V gene is TRBV4-1, the J gene TRBJ1-5, with a possible D match to TRBD1 (5 bases). The CDR3 is 15 amino acids. CDR1 and CDR2 from the germline V gene are MGHRA and YSYEKL. The ends were cut back, 1 base at V and 0 bases at J, with 7 bases in the middle. CDR3 coding DNA: TGCGCCAGCAGCCAAGGGACAAATAGCAATCAGCCCCAGCATTTT. Amino acid sequence: CASSQGTNSNQPQHF.

This clonotype was seen more than once but under ten times. The CDR3 DNA reads TGTGCCAGTAGCCTACTGGGGAACCAAAGGAGGATGGGTGGCTACACCTTC. Translating it yields CASSLLGNQRRMGGYTF. The gene calls are TRBV19 and TRBJ1-2; D is uncertain. CDR3 length: 17 residues. V lost 6 bases and J 7 bases, leaving 27 bases between the germline ends. The V gene's germline CDR1 is LNHDA and CDR2 SQIVND (reference sequence).

The chain is built from TRBV9 and TRBJ1-5, with TRBD1 as a possible D gene (6 bases). CDR1 SGDLS and CDR2 YYNGEE come from the germline V gene. CDR3 length: 17 residues. The V gene lost 0 bases and the J gene lost 2 bases, with 15 bases spanning the gap. CDR3 DNA: TGTGCCAGCAGCGTAGGGGCAGGGGAACGCGGCAATCAGCCCCAGCATTTT. It codes for CASSVGAGERGNQPQHF.

A remark on this clonotype: A much larger clone sits a single nucleotide away, making a read error possible. The chain has TRBV19 and TRBJ2-1; tentatively, D is TRBD1 (5 bases). The CDR3 totals 15 residues. CDR1 and CDR2 from the germline V gene are LNHDA and SQIVND (reference sequence). The CDR3 DNA follows: TGTACCAGTAGTACGACAGACAGAATTCACAATGAGCAGTTCTTC. Translation gives CTSSTTDRIHNEQFF.

The chain carries TRBV12-3 or TRBV12-4 and TRBJ1-2; 7 bases are a match to TRBD1. Germline trimming cut 3 bases from V and 4 bases from J; bases unmatched to any gene: 5. The CDR3 contains 14 residues. As DNA, the CDR3 is TGTGCCAGCAGTTTGGGACAGCGAAGCTATGGCTACACCTTC. Protein: CASSLGQRSYGYTF.

The chain carries TRBV2 and TRBJ1-2; D gene unclear. In germline, CDR1 is SNHLY, CDR2 FYNNEI. This CDR3 spans 13 amino acids. The V gene lost 7 bases and the J gene lost 7 bases, with 16 bases spanning the gap. Written as DNA, the CDR3 is TGTGCCAGCAAGGGAGAACGGGTCGGTGGCTACACCTTC. Amino acids: CASKGERVGGYTF. Full variable domain (remainder filled in from reference TRBV2 and TRBJ1-2): EPEVTQTPSHQVTQMGQEVILRCVPISNHLYFYWYRQILGQKVEFLVSFYNNEISEKSEIFDDQFSVERPDGSNFTLKIRSTKLEDSAMYFCASKGERVGGYTFGSGTRLTVV.

The sample holds one count of this clonotype. Since a much larger clone is just one base distant, this may be a read error. CDR3 nucleotide sequence: TGTGCCAGTAGTATAGTTGGCAGGGGACATTCTGAAGCTTTCTTT. It encodes CASSIVGRGHSEAFF. The chain uses TRBV19 and TRBJ1-1; D perhaps matches TRBD1 (6 bases). The V end was cut by 1 base, the J end by 6 bases, with 15 bases between. CDR3 length equals 15 residues. CDR1 is LNHDA, CDR2 SQIVND, per germline (reference sequence).

Note on this clonotype: Germline and junction disagree at one end, which may indicate a read error. The rearrangement uses TRBV7-9 and TRBJ2-7; 8 nucleotides line up with TRBD1. The CDR3 has 15 residues. Germline assignment: CDR1 SEHNR and CDR2 FQNEAQ (reference sequence). CDR3 DNA sequence: TGTGCCAGCAGCAAAACAGGGGGGAAGGCCGGGGAGCTGTACTTC. Translation gives CASSKTGGKAGELYF. Full variable domain (outside the CDR3, taken from reference TRBV7-9 and TRBJ2-7): DTGVSQNPRHKITKRGQNVTFRCDPISEHNRLYWYRQTLGQGPEFLTYFQNEAQLEKSRLLSDRFSAERPKGSFSTLEIQRTEQGDSAMYLCASSKTGGKAGELYFGPGTRLTVT.

This clonotype showed up just a few times. The chain employs TRBV4-3 and TRBJ2-7; D possibly uses TRBD1 or TRBD2 (5 bases each). Germline V gene data show CDR1 as LGHNA and CDR2 as YSLEER. The CDR3 contains 14 residues. The germline V and J ends were trimmed by 5 bases and 2 bases, with 13 bases remaining between them. The CDR3 DNA reads TGCGCCAGCAGCTTAAAGGTGGGACCCTACGAGCAGTACTTC. Protein sequence: CASSLKVGPYEQYF.

This sequence joins TRBV29-1 and TRBJ1-2, with a possible D match to TRBD1 (5 bases). The CDR3 loop spans 12 amino acids. CDR1 SQVTM and CDR2 ANQGSEA come from the germline V gene. V was shortened by 4 bases and J by 8 bases, with 14 bases between the two germline ends. CDR3 DNA: TGCAGCGTTGGGGGAGGGGAGGGAGGCTACACCTTC. Its translation is CSVGGGEGGYTF. Full variable domain (outside the CDR3, taken from reference TRBV29-1 and TRBJ1-2): SAVISQKPSRDICQRGTSLTIQCQVDSQVTMMFWYRQQPGQSLTLIATANQGSEATYESGFVIDKFPISRPNLTFSTLTVSNMSPEDSSIYLCSVGGGEGGYTFGSGTRLTVV.

This clonotype was counted at least ten times. The rearrangement joins TRBV29-1 to TRBJ2-7; 7 nucleotides line up with TRBD1. The CDR3 sequence is 16 residues long. The germline gives CDR1 SQVTM, CDR2 ANQGSEA. V shed 0 bases, J shed 0 bases, and the junction held 8 bases outside the gene matches. CDR3: CSVEDVGTDDSYEQYF. CDR3 DNA sequence: TGCAGCGTTGAAGATGTAGGGACAGACGACTCCTACGAGCAGTACTTC.

This clonotype was seen a few times. The rearrangement uses TRBV19 and TRBJ2-6; the D is unclear. The V end was cut by 5 bases, the J end by 6 bases, with 8 bases between. This CDR3 is 13 amino acids long. CDR1 is LNHDA, CDR2 SQIVND, per germline (reference sequence). Written as DNA, the CDR3 is TGTGCCAGTAGTGCCCGCTTGGCCAACGTCCTGACTTTC. It encodes CASSARLANVLTF.

The chain has TRBV12-3 or TRBV12-4 and TRBJ2-5; 7 bases line up with TRBD1. The CDR3 has 16 residues. V gave up 4 bases and J gave up 6 bases; unmatched junction bases: 14. Here the CDR3 reads CASSYPDRALVKTQYF. In nucleotides, the CDR3 is TGTGCCAGCAGTTACCCTGACAGGGCTCTGGTAAAGACCCAGTACTTC.

Note on this clonotype: A much bigger clone sits one base away, suggesting this may be a read error. V and J are TRBV10-2 and TRBJ1-1; D gene unclear. Germline CDR1 reads WSHSY; CDR2 reads SAAADI. The CDR3 has 13 amino acids. CDR3 nucleotides: TGTGCCAGCAGTGCCCCCGGACCCACTGAAGCTTTCTTT. Translated: CASSAPGPTEAFF.

This clonotype has more than one count but fewer than ten. Mismatch with germline at one junction end may stem from a read error. The chain uses TRBV20-1 and TRBJ2-7, with D perhaps matching TRBD2 (6 bases). Germline CDR1 DFQATT, CDR2 SNEGSKA (reference sequence). CDR3 length equals 13 residues. CDR3 sequence (DNA): TGCAGTGCTACTAGCGTGAACTCCTACGAGCAGTGTTTC. It is translated as CSATSVNSYEQCF.